These 9 T cell receptor beta chains share one sample of origin, sequenced in a study of cytomegalovirus exposure and HLA in healthy donors. The PCR employed 60 Vbeta primers together with 13 Jbeta primers. Data came from immunoSEQ multiplex PCR; TCRdb stores just in-frame clones and leaves some out. There are 150,000 to 200,000 clones in the sample; roughly 80% occur only once, and about 1.7% lies in the top ten. Source material: PBMCs. These receptors originate from a woman aged 18-30 years in good health and CMV-seronegative.

This chain joins TRBV5-1 and TRBJ2-7; a possible D gene is TRBD1 (6 bases). V gave up 0 bases and J gave up 2 bases, with 12 bases separating them. Germline loops: CDR1 SGHRS, CDR2 YFSETQ. This CDR3 is built from 15 residues. CDR3 DNA: TGCGCCAGCAGCTTGGCGCTTACAGGGCCCTACGAGCAGTACTTC. Translated, it gives CASSLALTGPYEQYF.

The chain couples TRBV25-1 to TRBJ2-3; 10 nucleotides align to TRBD2. From germline, CDR1 is MGHDK and CDR2 SYGVNS. Unmatched junction bases numbered 5, after V lost 1 base and J lost 4 bases. The CDR3 consists of 16 residues. The CDR3 reads CASSESASGRPDTQYF. CDR3 coding DNA: TGTGCCAGCAGTGAATCGGCTAGCGGGAGACCAGATACGCAGTATTTT.

The rearrangement uses TRBV2 and TRBJ1-4; D not resolved. The CDR3 consists of 13 residues. Looked up from germline, CDR1 is SNHLY and CDR2 is FYNNEI. Trimming removed 2 bases at V and 8 bases at J, with 9 bases between. The CDR3 sequence: CASSEWGGEKLFF. CDR3 bases: TGTGCCAGCAGTGAATGGGGAGGAGAAAAACTGTTTTTT.

This sequence joins TRBV11-2 and TRBJ2-1; TRBD1 matches 8 bases. V dropped 0 bases and J dropped 9; count of bases not matched to a gene: 1. CDR3 length equals 13 residues. Germline V CDR1 and CDR2: SGHAT, FQNNGV. The CDR3 reads CASSLDQGAEQFF. DNA of the CDR3: TGTGCCAGCAGCTTAGATCAGGGGGCTGAGCAGTTCTTC.

This chain connects TRBV28 to TRBJ2-5, with 8 bases that match TRBD2. V lost 3 bases to trimming and J lost 4 bases; unmatched junction nucleotides: 7. The CDR3 is 15 amino acids. Germline lookup yields CDR1 MDHEN and CDR2 SYDVKM. CDR3 nucleotides: TGTGCCAGCAGTTTGCCGGGAGGGAGGGGAGAGACCCAGTACTTC. Translated, it gives CASSLPGGRGETQYF.

The chain links TRBV29-1 to TRBJ2-1; D is perhaps TRBD2 (5 bases). Per germline, CDR1 SQVTM and CDR2 ANQGSEA. CDR3 length equals 11 residues. The germline V and J ends were trimmed by 2 bases and 10 bases, with 9 bases remaining between them. The CDR3 DNA sequence: TGCAGCGTTGAAAGGGAGTGGGAGCAGTTCTTC. Protein sequence: CSVEREWEQFF.

Comment on this clone: A junction end diverges from the germline sequence, so it may reflect a read error. This sequence joins TRBV4-2 and TRBJ2-7; possible D gene TRBD2, 6 bases. This CDR3 spans 14 amino acids. Germline assignment: CDR1 LGHNA and CDR2 YNFKEQ. This CDR3 reads CASSQDLTSPSGIF. The CDR3, as DNA: TGTGCCAGCAGCCAAGATCTTACTAGCCCATCCGGAATCTTC.

This clone was counted only a few times. The rearrangement links TRBV7-9 to TRBJ1-2; D gene unclear. The CDR3 is made up of 13 amino acids. Germline lookup yields CDR1 SEHNR and CDR2 FQNEAQ (reference sequence). Deletions cut 5 bases from V and 8 bases from J, with 15 bases between. CDR3 sequence (DNA): TGTGCCAGCAGCCCCGTCGCAGGCAGGGGCTACACCTTC. It translates to CASSPVAGRGYTF.

The chain carries TRBV27 and TRBJ2-1; the D gene is possibly TRBD2 (6 bases). Germline lookup yields CDR1 MNHEY and CDR2 SMNVEV (reference sequence). Trimming shortened V by 4 bases and J by 0 bases, and 16 bases separated the two germline ends. There are 17 residues in the CDR3. CDR3 DNA: TGTGCCAGCAGTTCCCCGTACCGGGGGATCTCCTACAATGAGCAGTTCTTC. Amino acids: CASSSPYRGISYNEQFF.